The clone carrying this T cell receptor (beta chain) was counted between two and nine times. The antigen is not known. This CDR3 is built from 13 residues. V dropped 7 bases and J dropped 0 bases, with 7 bases sitting between them. The germline gives CDR1 MNHEY, CDR2 SVGEGT. This specimen comes from a study of T cells after yellow fever vaccination. Study-wide points: In post-booster samples, most primary-vaccination clones reappeared (just under 98% CD4, roughly 88% CD8).

TCRdb re-called the 5' RACE reads with MiXCR, one entry per CDR3 protein. Found here are 320,000 or so distinct CDR3 sequences, roughly 8.3% of them singletons; the top ten hold around 17%. The sequenced sample was PBMCs, obtained roughly 47 days after the first yellow fever vaccination. V is TRBV6-2 or TRBV6-3 and J is TRBJ2-1, with no clear D. The sequence was collected from a man younger than 35 who received the YFV17D yellow fever vaccine. For the CDR3, the DNA is TGTGCCAGCACTAGGTCCTCCTACAATGAGCAGTTCTTC. Amino acids: CASTRSSYNEQFF.